This TCR beta chain was profiled in a study of blood T cell repertoires in COVID-19. About the study: PBMCs, B-cell-depleted T cells, or T cells were the source of the cDNA or gDNA that made up the material.

The CDR3 extends over 13 amino acids. Germline CDR1 SNHLY, CDR2 FYNNEI. V gave up 5 bases and J gave up 4 bases; unmatched junction bases: 2. Cohorts were assigned according to the clinical history that participants reported. The method was immunoSEQ multiplex PCR; TCRdb's version includes in-frame clones alone and lacks a portion of them. The data hold 250,000 to 300,000 clones, with about 93% observed a single time. The source of this sequence is a woman aged 25 to 39 who had recovered from COVID-19. Sequencing input: PBMCs or T cells enriched from blood (not recorded which). The chain combines TRBV2 with TRBJ2-3; 8 bases match TRBD1. CDR3 region: CASSRQGSDTQYF. DNA for the CDR3: TGTGCCAGCAGTAGACAGGGGTCAGATACGCAGTATTTT.